This T cell receptor beta chain is from a study of blood T cell repertoires in COVID-19. Turning to the study itself: COVID-19 samples, acute and convalescent, were from the United States, Italy and Spain.

The table lists this clone with a few counts. Germline V lookup: CDR1 MNHNY, CDR2 SVGAGI (reference sequence). This CDR3 spans 14 amino acids. V shed 5 bases and J 4 bases; nucleotides not matched to a gene: 3. The method was immunoSEQ multiplex PCR; TCRdb's version includes in-frame clones alone and lacks a portion of them. The table has about 200,000 clones, 80% to 90% seen once. The chain joins TRBV6-6 to TRBJ2-1; 9 nucleotides match TRBD2. This TCR derives from a man in his 60s with acute or convalescent COVID-19. Sample: peripheral blood. CDR3 DNA: TGTGCCAGCAGTCCTAGCGGGGAATACAATGAGCAGTTCTTC. Translation gives CASSPSGEYNEQFF.